This record concerns one T cell receptor beta chain sequence. The antigen remains unidentified. The investigators reverse transcribed all of the isolated RNA, so they sequenced expressed TCRB transcripts. Sequencing used immunoSEQ multiplex PCR; TCRdb keeps in-frame clones, though not all of them. The sample consists of 400,000 to 600,000 clones, around 28% of them appearing once. This sample is part of a study of beta chain features in type 1 diabetes. Study summary: Patient and healthy donor groups were alike in age, gender and cell yields. Study findings and constraints: TCRB CDR3s from Type 1 diabetes patients were moderately but significantly shorter in all four CD4+ subsets. More deletions and fewer insertions at VDJ junctions were seen in type 1 diabetes patients.

Trimming pared 5 bases from V and 6 bases from J, leaving 12 bases between. The CDR3 loop spans 12 amino acids. In germline, CDR1 is SQVTM, CDR2 ANQGSEA. Each of the sorted populations had a purity greater than 98%. The sample was naive CD4+ T cells from blood. The clonotype was recovered from a man aged 18 to 30 in good health. This chain uses TRBV29-1 with TRBJ2-3; D remains ambiguous. In DNA form, the CDR3 reads TGCAGCGTTCTGGACGGTGGGGATACGCAGTATTTT. This translates into CSVLDGGDTQYF.